The 18 T cell receptor beta chains below were found in one sample sequenced in a study of Graves' ophthalmopathy and Graves' hyperthyroidism. Amplified TCR beta CDR3 regions were obtained using RNA transcripts as template. The library came from an HTBI-primed first-round RT-PCR and a second-round multiplex PCR. TCRdb redid the calling of the multiplex PCR reads with MiXCR, one entry per CDR3 protein. There are about 400,000 distinct CDR3 sequences in the sample; 21% occur only once, and roughly 3.2% lies in the top ten. The sample taken for sequencing was peripheral blood. These receptors were taken from a woman between 18 and 29 years old with stable Graves' hyperthyroidism.

This rearrangement joins TRBV12-3 or TRBV12-4 to TRBJ2-7, with a tentative D call TRBD2 (6 bases). V gave up 1 base and J gave up 3 bases, with 10 bases separating them. CDR3 size: 14 residues. In DNA form, the CDR3 reads TGTGCCAGCAGTTTAGGGGGGGTCGGCTACGAGCAGTACTTC. Translated, it gives CASSLGGVGYEQYF.

This clonotype was found many times. V and J are TRBV24-1 and TRBJ2-2; no firm D call. The CDR3 loop spans 16 amino acids. CDR1 is KGHDR and CDR2 is SFDVKD in the germline V gene. Trimming left V 7 bases short and J 0 bases short, with 14 bases between. The CDR3: CATSPASAANTGELFF. DNA of the CDR3: TGTGCCACCAGCCCAGCGAGTGCCGCGAACACCGGGGAGCTGTTTTTT.

V and J are TRBV29-1 and TRBJ1-6, with 9 bases matching TRBD1. This CDR3 contains 12 residues. Germline trimming cut 6 bases from V and 8 bases from J; bases unmatched to any gene: 2. CDR1 and CDR2 (germline): SQVTM, ANQGSEA. CDR3 amino acids: CSVRDRDSPLHF. In nucleotides, the CDR3 is TGCAGCGTCCGGGACAGGGATTCACCCCTCCACTTT.

This clonotype has at least ten counts. The J gene is TRBJ2-7, the V gene TRBV2; 13 bases agree with TRBD2. Germline trimming cut 6 bases from V and 5 bases from J; bases unmatched to any gene: 7. CDR1 SNHLY and CDR2 FYNNEI come from the germline V gene. The length of the CDR3 is 15 residues. CDR3 nucleotide sequence: TGTGCCAGCAGCGGGGGACTAGCGGGACGGAACGAGCAGTACTTC. It yields the protein CASSGGLAGRNEQYF.

A few counts support this clonotype. CDR3 in DNA: TGTGCCAGCTCCCAAGGACTCTCCGACACTGAAGCTTTCTTT. It translates to CASSQGLSDTEAFF. This chain connects TRBV18 to TRBJ1-1; D ambiguous. Germline V gene sequence: CDR1 KGHSH, CDR2 LQKENI. This CDR3 spans 14 amino acids. V lost 6 bases and J 3 bases, leaving 14 bases between the germline ends.

This clonotype has ten or more counts. The rearrangement links TRBV5-5 to TRBJ2-4; 7 bases map to TRBD1. CDR1 and CDR2 (germline): SGHKS, YYEKEE (reference sequence). The CDR3 spans 14 residues. V lost 1 base to trimming and J lost 7 bases; unmatched junction nucleotides: 5. The CDR3 here is CASSLMQGENIQYF. CDR3 bases: TGTGCCAGCAGCTTGATGCAGGGGGAGAACATTCAGTACTTC.

This clonotype was counted at least ten times. The chain uses TRBV6-2 or TRBV6-3 and TRBJ2-7, with unresolved D. This CDR3 region has 16 residues. Germline CDR1 reads MNHEY; CDR2 reads SVGEGT. Trimming took off 2 bases at V and 2 bases at J, with 16 bases between the two ends. CDR3 in DNA: TGTGCCAGCAGTTACATTTCTAGACCGAACGCCTACGAGCAGTACTTC. This gives the protein CASSYISRPNAYEQYF.

The chain couples TRBV5-1 to TRBJ2-5; 14 bases map to TRBD2. The ends lost 1 base at V and 0 bases at J; junction bases unmatched: 8. CDR3 length equals 19 residues. Germline V gene data show CDR1 as SGHRS and CDR2 as YFSETQ. CDR3 sequence reads: CASSLFPGTSGSYQETQYF. As DNA, the CDR3 is TGCGCCAGCAGCTTGTTTCCCGGGACTAGCGGGAGCTACCAAGAGACCCAGTACTTC.

This clonotype was found many times. The chain combines TRBV29-1 with TRBJ2-7, with a weak D call TRBD2 (6 bases). Germline V CDR1 and CDR2: SQVTM, ANQGSEA. V was cut by 4 bases and J by 2 bases, with 12 bases left in between. The CDR3 has 13 amino acids. The CDR3 loop is CSVGLAQAYEQYF. The DNA for the CDR3 is TGCAGCGTTGGCCTAGCGCAGGCCTACGAGCAGTACTTC.

This clonotype has at least ten counts. This chain joins TRBV6-2 or TRBV6-3 and TRBJ2-7, with 8 bases lining up with TRBD2. The CDR3 is 14 residues long. Trimming cost V 7 bases and J 3 bases; bases outside gene matches: 8. Per the germline V gene, CDR1 is MNHEY and CDR2 is SVGEGT. CDR3 bases: TGTGCCAGCAATCCAGCGGGAGAGGTCTACGAGCAGTACTTC. Translating it yields CASNPAGEVYEQYF.

The chain recombines TRBV5-1 with TRBJ1-6; D not resolved. This CDR3 contains 16 residues. Germline V gene sequence: CDR1 SGHRS, CDR2 YFSETQ. Trimming took off 0 bases at V and 3 bases at J, with 10 bases between the two ends. CDR3 sequence (DNA): TGCGCCAGCAGCTTGGCCGGGGTCCGCTATAATTCACCCCTCCACTTT. Its protein product is CASSLAGVRYNSPLHF.

This clonotype was counted between two and nine times. The DNA of the CDR3 is TGTGCCAGCAGCCCCCCACTAGCGGGAGATAACAACGAGCAGTACTTC. It encodes CASSPPLAGDNNEQYF. The V call is TRBV28, the J call TRBJ2-7, with TRBD2 matching 11 bases. V was pared by 6 bases and J by 5 bases, with 12 bases of the junction left unmatched. This CDR3 contains 16 residues. The germline gives CDR1 MDHEN, CDR2 SYDVKM.

Details on this clonotype: At one end the junction does not follow the germline gene, possibly because of a read error. The V call is TRBV7-9, the J call TRBJ1-5; tentative D call: TRBD1 (6 bases). CDR1 and CDR2 (germline): SEHNR, FQNEAQ (reference sequence). The CDR3 extends over 15 amino acids. CDR3 coding DNA: TGTGCCAGCAGCTTAGGGGGACATCTGAATCAGCCACAGCATTTT. This gives the protein CASSLGGHLNQPQHF.

This clonotype was detected ten times or more. This rearrangement joins TRBV5-1 to TRBJ2-4; D possibly corresponds to TRBD1 (6 bases). Trimming removed 5 bases at V and 4 bases at J, with 16 bases between. CDR3 size: 15 residues. Germline V lookup: CDR1 SGHRS, CDR2 YFSETQ. The CDR3 bases are TGCGCCAGCAGAAGGGTGGGGGACACGAAAAACATTCAGTACTTC. It is translated as CASRRVGDTKNIQYF.

At least ten counts were recorded for this clonotype. The chain combines TRBV7-9 with TRBJ1-5; TRBD1 agrees at 7 bases. V was pared by 6 bases and J by 3 bases, with 5 bases of the junction left unmatched. Germline V gene data show CDR1 as SEHNR and CDR2 as FQNEAQ (reference sequence). The CDR3 is made up of 14 amino acids. CDR3 region: CASSVTGDNQPQHF. CDR3 bases: TGTGCCAGCAGTGTAACAGGGGACAATCAGCCCCAGCATTTT.

In this sample, this clonotype turned up many times. This chain connects TRBV19 to TRBJ1-1; D may be TRBD1 (5 bases). V was clipped by 9 bases and J by 1 base, with 9 bases between them. Germline lookup yields CDR1 LNHDA and CDR2 SQIVND (reference sequence). The CDR3 totals 12 residues. CDR3 region: CASRTGNTEAFF. The CDR3 region has the DNA TGTGCCAGCCGTACAGGGAACACTGAAGCTTTCTTT.

The table lists this clonotype with many counts. This may come from a read error, since a much larger clone is one base off. V and J are TRBV6-1 and TRBJ2-5; weak D call: TRBD1 (6 bases). The V gene's germline CDR1 is MNHNS and CDR2 SASEGT. The CDR3 is made up of 12 amino acids. The CDR3 nucleotides read TGTGCCAGCAGTACAGGGCAAGAGACCAAGTACTTC. It encodes CASSTGQETKYF.

This chain joins TRBV6-1 and TRBJ2-5; D gene unclear. Trimming pared 4 bases from V and 11 bases from J, leaving 14 bases between. This CDR3 has 12 amino acids. Germline V CDR1 and CDR2: MNHNS, SASEGT. Here the CDR3 DNA reads TGTGCCAGCAGTGCCTCTGCCCTTCTTCAGTACTTC. Encoded protein: CASSASALLQYF.